This entry is about one T cell receptor (beta chain). This sequence may be a read error, since a much larger clone differs from it by one base. Lacking the conserved final phenylalanine or tryptophan, this CDR3 likely reflects a read error. TCRdb used MiXCR to reprocess the 5' RACE reads, holding one entry per CDR3 protein. The sample lists around 53,000 distinct CDR3 sequences, about 4% occurring once. This record comes from a study of neurological immune-mediated disorders. J gave up 8 bases and V 5 bases, and 4 bases lay outside the gene matches. Germline assignment: CDR1 LGHDT and CDR2 YNNKEL (reference sequence). The CDR3 has 12 amino acids.

J is TRBJ1-1 and V is TRBV3-1; 8 positions match TRBD1. Sequenced sample: PBMCs. The sequence was collected from a man over 45 with multiple sclerosis. This chain's CDR3 is CASSKTGEEAFY. The CDR3 DNA reads as TGTGCCAGCAGCAAGACAGGGGAAGAAGCTTTCTAT.